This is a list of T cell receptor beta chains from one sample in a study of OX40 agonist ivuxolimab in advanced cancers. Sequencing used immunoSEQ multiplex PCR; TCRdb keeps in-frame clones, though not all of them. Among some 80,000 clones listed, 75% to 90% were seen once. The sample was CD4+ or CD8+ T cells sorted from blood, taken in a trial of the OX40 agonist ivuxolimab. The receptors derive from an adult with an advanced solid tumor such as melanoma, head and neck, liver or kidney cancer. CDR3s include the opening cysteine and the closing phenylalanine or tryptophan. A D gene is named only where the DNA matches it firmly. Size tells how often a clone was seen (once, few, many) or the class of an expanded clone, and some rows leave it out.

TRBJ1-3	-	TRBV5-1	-	CASSLALGTSGNTIYF	TGCGCCAGCAGCTTGGCCCTGGGAACCTCTGGAAACACCATATATTTT
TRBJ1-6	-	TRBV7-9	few	CASSQRDLSPLHF	TGTGCCAGCAGCCAAAGGGACCTCTCGCCCCTCCACTTT
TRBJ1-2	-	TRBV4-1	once	CASSQPGFIYGYTF	TGCGCCAGCAGCCAACCCGGGTTCATTTATGGCTACACCTTC
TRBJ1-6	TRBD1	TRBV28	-	CASSSFSQGAGSPLHF	TGTGCCAGCAGTTCATTCTCACAGGGGGCAGGTTCACCCCTCCACTTT
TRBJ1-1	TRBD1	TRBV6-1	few	CASRRTGDEAFF	TGTGCCAGCAGGCGGACAGGTGATGAAGCTTTCTTT
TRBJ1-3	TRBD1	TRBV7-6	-	CASSARPGTGLSSGNTIYF	TGTGCCAGCAGCGCACGTCCCGGGACAGGACTAAGCTCTGGAAACACCATATATTTT
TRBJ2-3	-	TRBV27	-	CASSSISSTDTQYF	TGTGCCAGCAGCTCGATCTCTAGCACAGATACGCAGTATTTT
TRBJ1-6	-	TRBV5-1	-	CASSLEAGRSPLHF	TGCGCCAGCAGCTTGGAGGCAGGGAGATCACCCCTCCACTTT
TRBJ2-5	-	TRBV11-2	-	CASSQQDGQTQYF	TGTGCCAGCAGCCAACAAGATGGGCAGACCCAGTACTTC
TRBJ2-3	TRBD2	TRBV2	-	CASSERVAGAGDTQYF	TGTGCCAGCAGTGAACGGGTAGCGGGGGCGGGAGATACGCAGTATTTT
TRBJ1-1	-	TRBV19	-	CASMFRGGMNTEAFF	TGTGCCAGTATGTTTAGGGGGGGGATGAACACTGAAGCTTTCTTT
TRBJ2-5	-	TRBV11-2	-	CASSSAMSGRETQYF	TGTGCCAGCAGCTCGGCCATGTCCGGGCGAGAGACCCAGTACTTC
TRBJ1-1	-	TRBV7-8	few	CASSLDPGNTEAFF	TGTGCCAGCAGCTTAGACCCTGGGAACACTGAAGCTTTCTTT
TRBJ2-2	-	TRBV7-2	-	CASSWRAAGELFF	TGTGCCAGCTCTTGGAGGGCTGCCGGGGAGCTGTTTTTT
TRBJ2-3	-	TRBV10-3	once	CAISNGNGGYTDTQYF	TGTGCCATCAGTAACGGCAACGGGGGATACACAGATACGCAGTATTTT
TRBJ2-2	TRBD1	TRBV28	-	CASSPPTGTNTGELFF	TGTGCCAGCAGTCCTCCGACAGGGACGAACACCGGGGAGCTGTTTTTT
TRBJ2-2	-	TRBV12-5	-	CASGLRTRGLTGELFF	TGTGCTAGTGGTTTGCGTACCCGGGGTCTGACCGGGGAGCTGTTTTTT
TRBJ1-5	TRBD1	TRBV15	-	CATSSYHRQGPYWSNQPQHF	TGTGCCACCAGCTCCTACCACCGACAGGGGCCCTATTGGAGCAATCAGCCCCAGCATTTT
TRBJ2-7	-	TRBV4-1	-	CASSQEVGLSASF	TGCGCCAGCAGCCAAGAAGTAGGGCTATCCGCCTCCTTC
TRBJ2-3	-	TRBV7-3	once	CASSLSRDLGDTQYF	TGTGCCAGCAGCTTAAGTAGGGATTTAGGTGATACGCAGTATTTT
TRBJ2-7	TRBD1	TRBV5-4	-	CASSIRTGGYEQYF	TGTGCCAGCAGCATTCGGACAGGGGGGTACGAGCAGTACTTC
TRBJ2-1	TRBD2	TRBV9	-	CASSLGLAGGNYNEQFF	TGTGCCAGCAGCTTAGGACTAGCGGGGGGTAACTACAATGAGCAGTTCTTC
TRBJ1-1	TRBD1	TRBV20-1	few	CSAPTGWEAFF	TGCAGTGCCCCGACAGGGTGGGAAGCTTTCTTT
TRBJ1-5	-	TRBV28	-	CAILRAGESNQPQHF	TGTGCCATTCTTCGGGCAGGGGAGTCCAATCAGCCCCAGCATTTT
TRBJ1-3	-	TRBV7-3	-	CASSPASTSSYASGNTIYF	TGTGCCAGCAGTCCGGCATCGACATCCAGTTATGCCTCTGGAAACACCATATATTTT
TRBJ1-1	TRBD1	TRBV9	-	CASNPFTTGGRYTEAFF	TGTGCCAGCAACCCATTCACGACAGGGGGAAGGTACACTGAAGCTTTCTTT